Detailed here is one T cell receptor beta chain. Its antigen is as yet unknown. The data are from a study of cytomegalovirus exposure and HLA in healthy donors. Findings and caveats of the study: When the data were analyzed later, several of the most significant clusters appeared to be linked to common viral pathogens.

Between the trimmed V and J ends, which lost 1 base and 0 bases, there was a span of 7 bases. Per germline, CDR1 MNHNS and CDR2 SASEGT. The CDR3 covers 15 residues. The study ran its PCR with 60 Vbeta and 13 Jbeta primers. TCRdb's table, derived via immunoSEQ multiplex PCR, lists solely in-frame clones and lacks some. The sample yields 170,000 or so clones, around 77% seen once. Sequencing used PBMCs. The TCR sequence derives from a woman in her 50s in good health and CMV-seropositive. The rearrangement links TRBV6-1 to TRBJ1-5; the D gene is possibly TRBD1 (5 bases). CDR3 sequence (DNA): TGTGCCAGCAGTGAAGAGGGGTTTAGCAATCAGCCCCAGCATTTT. Protein product: CASSEEGFSNQPQHF.